This T cell receptor beta chain was documented in a study of T cells expressing NK-cell markers. CDR3 size: 14 residues. Germline V CDR1 and CDR2: SGHDN, FVKESK. Reanalyzing the 5' RACE reads, TCRdb keeps one entry per CDR3 protein, without DNA. The listing contains approximately 170,000 distinct CDR3 sequences. Sequences were obtained from blood T cells: a sorted CD56 or NKG2C T cell subset, CD4+ or CD8+ T cells, or bulk PBMC T cells (not recorded which). The V gene is TRBV14, the J gene TRBJ1-3. This TCR came from a man between 18 and 69 years old in good health. The CDR3: CASSQATSGNTIYF.